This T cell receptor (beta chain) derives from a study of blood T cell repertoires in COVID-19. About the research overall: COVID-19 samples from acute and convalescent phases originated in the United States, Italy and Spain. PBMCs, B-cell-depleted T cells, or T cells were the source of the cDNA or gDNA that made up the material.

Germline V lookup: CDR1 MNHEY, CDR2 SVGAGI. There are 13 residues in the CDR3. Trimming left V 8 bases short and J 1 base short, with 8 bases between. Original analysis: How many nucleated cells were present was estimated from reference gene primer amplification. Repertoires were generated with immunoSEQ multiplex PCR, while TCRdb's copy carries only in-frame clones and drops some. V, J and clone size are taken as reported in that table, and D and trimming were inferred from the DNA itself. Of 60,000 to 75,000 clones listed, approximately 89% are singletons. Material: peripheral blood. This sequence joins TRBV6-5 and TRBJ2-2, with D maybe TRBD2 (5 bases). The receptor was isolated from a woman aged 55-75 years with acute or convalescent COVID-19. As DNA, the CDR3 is TGTGCCAGCGCGGGCGGGAACACCGGGGAGCTGTTTTTT. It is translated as CASAGGNTGELFF.